The clone carrying this TCR beta chain was recorded a few times. The antigen is not known. This sample stems from a study of T cells in localized non-small cell lung cancer. Points from the study as a whole: Adjacent uninvolved lung tissue had the highest T cell clonality, exceeding tumor. Sequencing involved a lone tumor region, leaving heterogeneity possible. Greater T cell density in blood accompanied longer overall survival. Median detection of top 100 tumor clones in adjacent lung was roughly 61 clones.

Produced via immunoSEQ multiplex PCR; TCRdb's table is partial and in-frame only. This sample yields 1,000 to 1,500 clones, of which approximately 21% are seen a single time; about 20% belongs to the top ten. This CDR3 region has 15 residues. Between the trimmed V and J ends, which lost 7 bases and 4 bases, there was a span of 19 bases. CDR1 and CDR2 (germline): MNHGY, SAAAGT. The sequence was obtained from a male donor aged 60 or over with stage III lung adenocarcinoma. The material was normal lung tissue next to the tumor, obtained before any cancer treatment. This rearrangement joins TRBV6-8 to TRBJ2-5; D is perhaps TRBD2 (6 bases). The CDR3 sequence: CASTDPGQGGETQYF. CDR3 sequence (DNA): TGTGCCAGCACCGACCCCGGGCAGGGAGGAGAGACCCAGTACTTC.